This note documents a single T cell receptor (beta chain) sequence. CDR1 is LGHNA and CDR2 is YSLEER in the germline V gene. The CDR3 runs to 18 residues. V lost 5 bases to trimming and J lost 0 bases, with 19 bases between them. The source of the sample is a study of blood T cell repertoires in COVID-19. Produced via immunoSEQ multiplex PCR; TCRdb's table is partial and in-frame only. Of 35,000 to 45,000 clones listed, roughly 85% are singletons. V usage is TRBV4-3 and J usage is TRBJ1-4, with D perhaps TRBD1 (5 bases). The TCR was taken from a human donor in a cohort sampled during active COVID-19. The sequenced material came from peripheral blood. CDR3 protein: CASSYRRGDRATNEKLFF. In DNA, the CDR3 is TGCGCCAGCAGCTATCGGCGGGGGGATCGGGCAACTAATGAAAAACTGTTTTTT.